The 5 T cell receptor beta chains below come from one sample, sequenced in a study of T cell responses to AZD1222 COVID-19 vaccine. Profiling relied on immunoSEQ multiplex PCR, and the TCRdb table lists in-frame clones only, not all of them. The sample lists 130,000 or so clones, around 90% occurring once. Specimen: peripheral blood, collected 28 days after the second AZD1222 dose. These receptors were taken from an adult who received the AZD1222 COVID-19 vaccine.

On this clone itself: A junction end diverges from the germline sequence, so it may reflect a read error. In nucleotides, the CDR3 is TGTGCTAGCAGCCTCGGGACAGGGGCCAATGAGCAGTTCTTC. Its protein is CASSLGTGANEQFF. The V gene is TRBV7-7, the J gene TRBJ2-1, with 10 bases aligning to TRBD1. CDR3 length: 14 residues. Germline V gene lookup returns CDR1 SSHAT and CDR2 FNYEAQ (reference sequence).

V usage is TRBV5-6 and J usage is TRBJ2-1; D unresolved. V was clipped by 3 bases and J by 3 bases, with 13 bases between them. Germline loops: CDR1 SGHDT, CDR2 YYEEEE. There are 15 residues in the CDR3. CDR3 DNA sequence: TGTGCCAGCAGCTGGATGGGCAACCTCTACAATGAGCAGTTCTTC. Translated: CASSWMGNLYNEQFF.

The rearrangement uses TRBV5-4 and TRBJ2-7, with 16 nucleotides matching TRBD2. The CDR3 runs to 16 residues. J lost 6 bases, V lost 3 bases, and 6 bases had no gene match. Germline V gene lookup returns CDR1 SGHNT and CDR2 YYREEE (reference sequence). The CDR3 DNA is TGTGCCAGCAGCTCCGGGACTAGCGGGAGGGAGGGCGAGCAGTACTTC. Its translation: CASSSGTSGREGEQYF.

The count of this clone is one. The gene calls are TRBV28 and TRBJ2-7, with D uncertain. This CDR3 has 15 residues. V was pared by 5 bases and J by 7 bases, with 21 bases between. CDR1 is MDHEN and CDR2 is SYDVKM in the germline V gene. CDR3 region: CASSTTQRPAWEQYF. DNA for the CDR3: TGTGCCAGCAGTACCACCCAGAGGCCGGCCTGGGAGCAGTACTTC.

This sequence joins TRBV30 and TRBJ2-3, with 7 positions matching TRBD2. CDR3 length: 15 residues. The trim removed 4 bases at V and 3 bases at J, leaving 10 bases unmatched. The germline CDR1 and CDR2 sequences are GTSNPN and SVGIG (reference sequence). The CDR3 DNA follows: TGTGCCTGGACCCCCCGGGGGAGGGCTACAGATACGCAGTATTTT. Encoded protein: CAWTPRGRATDTQYF.